This T cell receptor beta chain was captured in a study of T cells in Graves' hyperthyroidism and ophthalmopathy. Whole-study findings and limits: Median prediction lead before ophthalmopathy onset was 5.5 to 7 months with the model.

Together with thyroid ultrasound, orbital computed tomography, serum thyroxine and TRAb, clinical symptoms were used for diagnoses. This clonotype came up a few times. Its antigen is not identified. Being one base from a much bigger clone, this may be a read error. The J segment lost 4 bases and the V segment lost 2 bases, leaving 5 bases of the junction unmatched. This CDR3 has 16 amino acids. Germline CDR1 reads MDHEN; CDR2 reads SYDVKM. RNA transcripts served as the template for amplifying TCR beta CDR3 regions. First-round RT-PCR of the TCR CDR3 relied on the HTBI primer set. TCRdb re-called the multiplex PCR reads through MiXCR, storing one row per CDR3 protein. In the table there are 350,000 to 500,000 distinct CDR3 sequences, about an eighth of which are singletons.

The rearrangement uses TRBV28 and TRBJ2-1; 10 bases agree with TRBD2. The receptor comes from a woman aged 18-29 years with Graves' hyperthyroidism. The sequenced material came from blood. The DNA of the CDR3 is TGTGCCAGCAGTTTAATGGTTAGCGGGAGGTACAATGAGCAGTTCTTC. Its protein product is CASSLMVSGRYNEQFF.